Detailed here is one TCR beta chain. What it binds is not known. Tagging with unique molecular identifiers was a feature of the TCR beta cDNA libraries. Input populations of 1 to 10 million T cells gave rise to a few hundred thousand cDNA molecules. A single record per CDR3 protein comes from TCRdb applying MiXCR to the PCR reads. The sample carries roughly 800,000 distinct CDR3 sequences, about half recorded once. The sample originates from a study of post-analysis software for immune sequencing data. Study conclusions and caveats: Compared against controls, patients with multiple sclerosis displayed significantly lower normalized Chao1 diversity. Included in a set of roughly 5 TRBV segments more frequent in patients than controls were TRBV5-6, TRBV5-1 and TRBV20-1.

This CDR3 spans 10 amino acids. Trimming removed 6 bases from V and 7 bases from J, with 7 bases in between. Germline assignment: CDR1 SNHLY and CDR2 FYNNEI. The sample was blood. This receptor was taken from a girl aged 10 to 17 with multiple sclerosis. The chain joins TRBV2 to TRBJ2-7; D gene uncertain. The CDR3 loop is CASRGSEQYF. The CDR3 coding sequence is TGTGCCAGCAGGGGGTCGGAGCAGTACTTC.